Following are 5 T cell receptor beta chains from one sample sequenced in a study of control samples from healthy donors and cancer patients. Profiling relied on immunoSEQ multiplex PCR, and the TCRdb table lists in-frame clones only, not all of them. The sample has over 80,000 clones, about nine tenths seen once. The specimen sequenced was blood. These receptors came from a man aged 25-40 years in good health.

The rearrangement joins TRBV5-4 to TRBJ1-6, with 10 bases identical to TRBD1. Trimming took 4 bases from V and 8 from J; bases not matched to a gene: 6. The CDR3 spans 15 residues. Germline-derived CDR1 and CDR2 are SGHNT and YYREEE (reference sequence). CDR3 bases: TGTGCCAGCAGCACTCGACAGGGGGCATATTCACCCCTCCACTTT. Its protein is CASSTRQGAYSPLHF.

The chain joins TRBV5-6 to TRBJ2-3; D not resolved. Germline CDR1 and CDR2: SGHDT and YYEEEE. Between the trimmed V and J ends, which lost 1 base and 1 base, there was a span of 4 bases. The CDR3 spans 13 residues. CDR3 amino acids: CASSLKGTDTQYF. CDR3 DNA: TGTGCCAGCAGCTTGAAGGGCACAGATACGCAGTATTTT.

The rearrangement links TRBV14 to TRBJ2-7; D is ambiguous. Germline values: CDR1 SGHDN, CDR2 FVKESK. There are 17 residues in the CDR3. V gave up 0 bases and J gave up 5 bases, with 20 bases separating them. In nucleotides, the CDR3 is TGTGCCAGCAGCCAAGATCAGGAGTCCTCGAGTATTGACGAGCAGTACTTC. Its protein product is CASSQDQESSSIDEQYF.

This chain joins TRBV21-1 and TRBJ1-2. TRBV21-1 is a pseudogene segment. The CDR3 extends over 15 amino acids. CDR3: CASSKALSGSYGYTF. DNA of the CDR3: TGTGCCAGCAGCAAAGCGCTTTCCGGCAGCTATGGCTACACCTTC.

The J gene is TRBJ2-1, the V gene TRBV6-6, with 11 bases identical to TRBD2. CDR1 and CDR2 (germline): MNHNY, SVGAGI (reference sequence). Trimming removed 5 bases from V and 8 bases from J; junction bases left unmatched: 14. The CDR3 has 17 residues. CDR3 sequence (DNA): TGTGCCAGCAGTCCCTATCTAGCGGGAGGTAGTGGCTATGAGCAGTTCTTC. As protein: CASSPYLAGGSGYEQFF.